This T cell receptor (beta chain) came from a study of blood T cell repertoires in COVID-19. Study-level background: Samples came from the United States, Italy and Spain, spanning acute and convalescent COVID-19. From T cells, B-cell-depleted T cells, or PBMCs came the material, which was cDNA or gDNA.

Profiling relied on immunoSEQ multiplex PCR, and the TCRdb table lists in-frame clones only, not all of them. Of about 170,000 clones detected, approximately 85% appear once; the ten largest clones hold 0.95% to 1.5%. This CDR3 region has 14 residues. V lost 1 base and J 9 bases, leaving 15 bases between the germline ends. Germline-derived CDR1 and CDR2 are PRHDT and FYEKMQ (reference sequence). The TCR was taken from a man aged 55 to 70 who had recovered from COVID-19. The specimen sequenced was peripheral blood. The chain carries TRBV13 and TRBJ1-1, with no clear D. This CDR3 reads CASSLAEGWDKAFF. DNA of the CDR3: TGTGCCAGCAGCTTAGCAGAGGGTTGGGATAAAGCTTTCTTT. The entire variable domain, with the rest obtained from reference TRBV13 and TRBJ1-1, is as follows: AAGVIQSPRHLIKEKRETATLKCYPIPRHDTVYWYQQGPGQDPQFLISFYEKMQSDKGSIPDRFSAQQFSDYHSELNMSSLELGDSALYFCASSLAEGWDKAFFGQGTRLTVV.